This T cell receptor (beta chain) is drawn from a study of cytomegalovirus exposure and HLA in healthy donors. Study as a whole: A subsequent analysis stated that the 120 or so validation repertoires were run on the same platform as the 600 to 750 first-cohort repertoires.

The length of the CDR3 is 15 residues. The germline V gene has CDR1 MGHDK and CDR2 SYGVNS. The trim removed 6 bases at V and 7 bases at J, leaving 14 bases unmatched. Clones were sequenced by immunoSEQ multiplex PCR, and TCRdb holds only the in-frame ones, with some missing. The data show about 150,000 clones, with 70% to 90% seen just once and about a fifth held by the top ten. Points on this clone: Its matching antigen is unknown.

Study-level findings and limits: The study labeled 164 TCR beta chains cytomegalovirus-associated.

The donors were in the 120-subject validation cohort; that cohort was separate from the approximately 700-subject first cohort. Sequences were obtained from PBMCs. The gene calls are TRBV25-1 and TRBJ1-2, with 7 positions matching TRBD1. The receptor comes from a man aged 18 to 29 in good health and CMV-seropositive. The CDR3 protein is CASRPKGQAAGGYTF. The CDR3 DNA is TGTGCCAGCAGACCCAAAGGACAGGCGGCGGGTGGCTACACCTTC.